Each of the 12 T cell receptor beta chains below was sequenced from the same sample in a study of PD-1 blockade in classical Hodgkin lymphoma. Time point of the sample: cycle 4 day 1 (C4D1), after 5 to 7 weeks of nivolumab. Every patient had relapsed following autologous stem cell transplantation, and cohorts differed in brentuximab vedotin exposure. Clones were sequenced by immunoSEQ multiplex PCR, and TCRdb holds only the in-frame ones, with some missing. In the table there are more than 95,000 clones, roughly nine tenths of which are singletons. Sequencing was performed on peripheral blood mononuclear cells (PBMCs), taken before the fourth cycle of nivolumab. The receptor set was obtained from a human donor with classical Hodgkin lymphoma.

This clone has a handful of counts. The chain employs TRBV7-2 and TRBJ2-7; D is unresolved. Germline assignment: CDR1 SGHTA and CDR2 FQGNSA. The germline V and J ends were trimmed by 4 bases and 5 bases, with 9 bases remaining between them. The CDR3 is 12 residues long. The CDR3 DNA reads TGTGCCAGCAGCTCCACTCGAGACGAGCAGTACTTC. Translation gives CASSSTRDEQYF.

The DNA for the CDR3 is TGCGCCAGCAGCCCGACAGGGTTGACTAGCGGTCCAGGAGGGACCGGGGAGCTGTTTTTT. Protein: CASSPTGLTSGPGGTGELFF. V gene TRBV5-1 combines with J gene TRBJ2-2; TRBD2 matches at 9 bases. V shed 4 bases and J 5 bases; nucleotides not matched to a gene: 21. Per germline, CDR1 SGHRS and CDR2 YFSETQ. The length of the CDR3 is 20 residues.

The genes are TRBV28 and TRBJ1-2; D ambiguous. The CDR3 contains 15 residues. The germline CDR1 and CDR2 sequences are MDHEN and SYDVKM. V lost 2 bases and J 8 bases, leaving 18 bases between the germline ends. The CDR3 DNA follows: TGTGCCAGCAGTTTAACCCAGCGGACGGCCGGGGGCTACACCTTC. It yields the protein CASSLTQRTAGGYTF.

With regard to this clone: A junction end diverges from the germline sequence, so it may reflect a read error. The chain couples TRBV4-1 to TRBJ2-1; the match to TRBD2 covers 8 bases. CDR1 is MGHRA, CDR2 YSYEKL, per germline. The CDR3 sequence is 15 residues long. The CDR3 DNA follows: TGCGCCAGCAGCCAAGGACTAGCGTCCTTCAATGAGCAGTTCTTC. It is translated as CASSQGLASFNEQFF.

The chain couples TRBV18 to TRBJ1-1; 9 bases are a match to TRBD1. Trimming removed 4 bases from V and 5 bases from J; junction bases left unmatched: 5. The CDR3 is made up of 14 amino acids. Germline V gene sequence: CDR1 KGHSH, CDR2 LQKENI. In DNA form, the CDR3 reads TGTGCCAGCTCACAGACAGGGGGACGAACTGAAGCTTTCTTT. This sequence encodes CASSQTGGRTEAFF.

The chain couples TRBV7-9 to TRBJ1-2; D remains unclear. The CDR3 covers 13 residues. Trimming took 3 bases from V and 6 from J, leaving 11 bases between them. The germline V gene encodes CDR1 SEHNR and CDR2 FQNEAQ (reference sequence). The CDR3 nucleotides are TGTGCCAGCAGCTTCCCGAACAACGATGGCTACACCTTC. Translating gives CASSFPNNDGYTF.

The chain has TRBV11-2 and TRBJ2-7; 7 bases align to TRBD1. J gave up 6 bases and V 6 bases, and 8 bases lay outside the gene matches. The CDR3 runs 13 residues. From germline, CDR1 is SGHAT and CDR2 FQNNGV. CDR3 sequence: CASSPTGLVEQYF. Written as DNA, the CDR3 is TGTGCCAGCAGTCCGACAGGGCTGGTCGAGCAGTACTTC.

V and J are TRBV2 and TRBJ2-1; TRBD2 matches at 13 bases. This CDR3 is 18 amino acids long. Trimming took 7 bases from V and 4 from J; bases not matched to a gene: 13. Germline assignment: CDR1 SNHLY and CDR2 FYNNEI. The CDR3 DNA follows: TGTGCCAGCATGAGGCCCCAATTACTAGCGGGAGGGTACAATGAGCAGTTCTTC. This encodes CASMRPQLLAGGYNEQFF. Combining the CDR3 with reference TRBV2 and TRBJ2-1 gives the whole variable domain EPEVTQTPSHQVTQMGQEVILRCVPISNHLYFYWYRQILGQKVEFLVSFYNNEISEKSEIFDDQFSVERPDGSNFTLKIRSTKLEDSAMYFCASMRPQLLAGGYNEQFFGPGTRLTVL.

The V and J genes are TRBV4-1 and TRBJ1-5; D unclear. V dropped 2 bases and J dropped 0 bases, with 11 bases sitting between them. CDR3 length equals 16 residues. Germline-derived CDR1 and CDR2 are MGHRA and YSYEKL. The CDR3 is CASSQLAGISNQPQHF. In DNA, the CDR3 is TGCGCCAGCAGCCAACTTGCAGGAATTAGCAATCAGCCCCAGCATTTT.

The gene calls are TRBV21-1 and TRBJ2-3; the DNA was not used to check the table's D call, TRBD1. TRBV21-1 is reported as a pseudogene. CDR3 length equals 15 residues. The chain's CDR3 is CASSICQASTDTQYF. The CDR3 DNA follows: TGTGCCAGCAGCATATGCCAGGCAAGCACAGATACGCAGTATTTT.

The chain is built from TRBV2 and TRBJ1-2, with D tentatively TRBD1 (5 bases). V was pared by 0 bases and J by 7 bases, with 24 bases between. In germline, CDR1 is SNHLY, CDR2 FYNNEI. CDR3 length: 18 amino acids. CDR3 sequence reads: CASSEALSGNGKSGGYTF. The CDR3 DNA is TGTGCCAGCAGTGAAGCGCTTTCAGGGAACGGGAAGAGCGGTGGCTACACCTTC.

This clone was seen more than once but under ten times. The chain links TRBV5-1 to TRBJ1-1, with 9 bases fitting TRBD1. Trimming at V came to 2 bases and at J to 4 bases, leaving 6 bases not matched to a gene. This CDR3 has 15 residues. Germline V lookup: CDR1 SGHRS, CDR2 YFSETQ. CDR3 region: CASSFNRGRGTEAFF. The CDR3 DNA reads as TGCGCCAGCAGCTTCAACAGGGGGCGGGGCACTGAAGCTTTCTTT.